A single sample is the source of the 9 T cell receptor beta chains below, sequenced in a study. A single record per CDR3 protein comes from TCRdb applying MiXCR to the RT-PCR reads. In the table there are about 700,000 distinct CDR3 sequences, approximately 14% of which are singletons. The sequenced sample was memory CD4+ T cells from blood. These receptor sequences come from a female donor in good health, serving as a healthy control.

This clonotype came up a few times. The chain joins TRBV5-1 to TRBJ1-2; 8 nucleotides line up with TRBD1. The CDR3 runs 15 residues. Losses at the gene ends were 3 bases for V and 6 bases for J; bases not matched to a gene: 10. Germline CDR1 is SGHRS and CDR2 is YFSETQ. The CDR3 here is CASSSSGTGYDGYTF. Here the CDR3 DNA reads TGCGCCAGCAGCTCATCCGGGACAGGTTATGATGGCTACACCTTC.

V gene TRBV28 combines with J gene TRBJ2-7, with TRBD1 as a possible D gene (6 bases). CDR1 is MDHEN, CDR2 SYDVKM, per germline. The V gene lost 6 bases and the J gene lost 6 bases, with 12 bases spanning the gap. The CDR3 is 12 amino acids. The CDR3 protein is CASRDRYSEQYF. In DNA, the CDR3 is TGTGCCAGCAGGGACAGATACTCCGAGCAGTACTTC.

This clonotype appeared many times. The chain has TRBV10-3 and TRBJ2-5; 14 positions agree with TRBD2. Trimming took 3 bases from V and 5 from J; bases not matched to a gene: 11. CDR1 and CDR2 from the germline V gene are ENHRY and SYGVKD. This CDR3 is 18 amino acids long. The CDR3 loop reads CAISEPPGTSGSGETQYF. For the CDR3, the DNA is TGTGCCATCAGTGAACCGCCCGGGACTAGCGGGAGCGGCGAGACCCAGTACTTC.

This chain links TRBV18 with TRBJ2-2, with a possible D match to TRBD1 (5 bases). Per the germline V gene, CDR1 is KGHSH and CDR2 is LQKENI. V shed 1 base and J shed 6 bases, with 15 bases lying between them. This CDR3 has 16 residues. The CDR3 sequence: CASSPRIGVNPGELFF. The CDR3 DNA is TGTGCCAGCTCACCACGGATAGGGGTGAATCCCGGGGAGCTGTTTTTT.

This clonotype was picked up many times. The chain carries TRBV6-5 and TRBJ1-2; D is possibly TRBD1 (5 bases). The CDR3 consists of 13 residues. Trimming took off 5 bases at V and 6 bases at J, with 13 bases between the two ends. Germline-derived CDR1 and CDR2 are MNHEY and SVGAGI. CDR3 nucleotide sequence: TGTGCCAGCAGTCCCCGGGGGAGGGATGGCTACACCTTC. Its translation: CASSPRGRDGYTF.

This chain uses TRBV24-1 with TRBJ2-3, with D uncertain. The CDR3 is 11 amino acids. V gave up 4 bases and J gave up 8 bases, with 6 bases separating them. In germline, CDR1 is KGHDR, CDR2 SFDVKD. CDR3 DNA: TGTGCCACCAGTGAGGGAACTACGCAGTATTTT. It is translated as CATSEGTTQYF.

V usage is TRBV29-1 and J usage is TRBJ1-2, with 7 nucleotides matching TRBD1. V trimming: 5 bases; J trimming: 7 bases; junction bases outside the gene matches: 10. Germline V lookup: CDR1 SQVTM, CDR2 ANQGSEA. The CDR3 runs to 13 residues. The CDR3 here is CSVSQGDLGGYTF. As DNA, the CDR3 is TGCAGCGTTTCCCAGGGGGACCTGGGTGGCTACACCTTC.

The chain uses TRBV7-9 and TRBJ2-1; D is possibly TRBD2 (5 bases). V gave up 3 bases and J gave up 5 bases, with 17 bases separating them. The CDR3 loop spans 16 amino acids. The germline V gene encodes CDR1 SEHNR and CDR2 FQNEAQ (reference sequence). Here the CDR3 reads CASSFHPSGTNNEQFF. The CDR3 nucleotides read TGTGCCAGCAGCTTCCACCCCAGCGGTACTAACAATGAGCAGTTCTTC. Full variable domain (remainder filled in from reference TRBV7-9 and TRBJ2-1): DTGVSQNPRHKITKRGQNVTFRCDPISEHNRLYWYRQTLGQGPEFLTYFQNEAQLEKSRLLSDRFSAERPKGSFSTLEIQRTEQGDSAMYLCASSFHPSGTNNEQFFGPGTRLTVL.

The V call is TRBV11-1, the J call TRBJ1-6, with 7 bases lining up with TRBD1. V lost 7 bases, J lost 6 bases, and 3 bases stayed unmatched. This CDR3 spans 13 amino acids. The germline V gene has CDR1 SGHAT and CDR2 FQDESV (reference sequence). The CDR3 here is CASNNRGNSPLHF. For the CDR3, the DNA is TGTGCCAGCAATAACAGGGGTAATTCACCCCTCCACTTT. Combining the CDR3 with reference TRBV11-1 and TRBJ1-6 gives the whole variable domain EAEVAQSPRYKITEKSQAVAFWCDPISGHATLYWYRQILGQGPELLVQFQDESVVDDSQLPKDRFSAERLKGVDSTLKIQPAELGDSAMYLCASNNRGNSPLHFGNGTRLTVT.